This T cell receptor (beta chain) derives from a study of long-term antiretroviral therapy in people with HIV. Of note for this clone: What it binds is not known.

Broader study findings: Clones that had undergone expansion before ART dominated the repertoire at all time points.

Run at survey level, the immunoSEQ assay was version v3.0. Researchers set sequencing to target about 40,000-55,000 T-cell genomes per sample. Clones were sequenced by immunoSEQ multiplex PCR, and TCRdb holds only the in-frame ones, with some missing. Of tens of thousands of clones in the sample, around four fifths are singletons; the top ten hold about a quarter. Before they underwent DNA extraction, samples held about 1-10 million cryopreserved PBMC. Per germline, CDR1 SGDLS and CDR2 YYNGEE. The CDR3 length is 15 residues. The trim removed 4 bases at V and 2 bases at J, leaving 3 bases unmatched. The source material was unsorted PBMCs, sampled 0.4 years after starting antiretroviral therapy. The source is a man in his fifties or sixties with HIV. The chain links TRBV9 to TRBJ2-3, with 11 bases matching TRBD2. In DNA, the CDR3 is TGTGCCAGCAGCAAACTAGCGGGGGTCACAGATACGCAGTATTTT. Its protein product is CASSKLAGVTDTQYF.